The present T cell receptor beta chain was sequenced within a study of T cells after yellow fever vaccination. Whole-study results and caveats: Most primary-vaccination clones recurred post-booster (approximately 96% CD4, roughly 87% CD8). Contamination by abundant bulk-population clonotypes could be present in FACS-sorted repertoires.

This clonotype was seen only a few times. Its antigen is unknown. A universal primer site and UMIs were added as TCR cDNA was made by 5'RACE template switching. One entry per CDR3 protein, called by TCRdb with MiXCR from the 5' RACE reads. The sample lists 95,000 to 100,000 distinct CDR3 sequences, around 5.8% seen once, with 35% to 50% in the top ten. This TCR came from a man between 18 and 35 years old who received the YFV17D yellow fever vaccine. Sequenced material: CD8+ T cells sorted from PBMCs, taken 10 days after the yellow fever booster vaccination.

CDR3: CASSDPGTSLYEQYF. The DNA of the CDR3 is TGTGCCAGCAGTGACCCCGGGACTTCGCTCTACGAGCAGTACTTC. The rearrangement uses TRBV2 and TRBJ2-7; possibly TRBD2 for D (6 bases). The CDR3 has 15 residues. V was cut by 3 bases and J by 3 bases, with 15 bases left in between. Germline CDR1 is SNHLY and CDR2 is FYNNEI.